The rows below give T cell receptor beta chains drawn from one sample of a study of Graves' ophthalmopathy and Graves' hyperthyroidism. TCRdb re-analysed the multiplex PCR reads in MiXCR, keeping a single row per CDR3 protein. The data hold around 670,000 distinct CDR3 sequences, with roughly two fifths observed a single time. Sequences were obtained from peripheral blood. The receptors shown here come from an adult man with Graves' ophthalmopathy. Each CDR3 is given with its conserved first and last residue. A D gene is named only where the DNA matches it firmly. The size entry is marked missing in some rows and otherwise reads once, few, many or a size class.

TRBJ1-2 | NA | TRBV10-3 | TRBD1 | TGTGCCAGCAGTGAAGACGGGACAGGGGGCTATGGCTACACCTTC | CASSEDGTGGYGYTF
TRBJ1-1 | many | TRBV29-1 | TRBD1 | TGCAGCGTTCAAGGGGGCTTGACTGAAGCTTTCTTT | CSVQGGLTEAFF
TRBJ2-3 | NA | TRBV20-1 | NA | TGCAGTGCTAGCGCCTTAGGAAGCACAGATACGCAGTATTTT | CSASALGSTDTQYF
TRBJ1-2 | NA | TRBV10-3 | TRBD1 | TGTGCCATCTCTCCGGGGACAGGGGAAGGAGGCTACACCTTC | CAISPGTGEGGYTF
TRBJ1-1 | NA | TRBV7-9 | TRBD1 | TGTGCCAGCAGCTTAGAGGGGGGGCAGGGACAGCGAGCTTTCTTT | CASSLEGGQGQRAFF
TRBJ1-1 | NA | TRBV6-6 | NA | TGTGCCAGCAGTTACTCTTTGGTGAGGGCTGAAGCTTTCTTT | CASSYSLVRAEAFF
TRBJ1-2 | NA | TRBV9 | TRBD1 | TGTGCCAGCAGCCTCCCCGGGACAGGGAACTATGGCTACACCTTC | CASSLPGTGNYGYTF
TRBJ1-3 | once | TRBV15 | TRBD1 | TGTGCCACCGCCGTGACGGACAGGGCAATCCGATCTGGAAACACCATATATTTT | CATAVTDRAIRSGNTIYF
TRBJ1-2 | many | TRBV29-1 | NA | TGCAGCGTTGGGCGTGGAGTCTATGGCTACACCTTC | CSVGRGVYGYTF
TRBJ1-1 | few | TRBV2 | TRBD1 | TGTGCCGGCCAGGGGGTGGATATGAACACTGAAGCTTTCTTT | CAGQGVDMNTEAFF
TRBJ1-2 | NA | TRBV29-1 | NA | TGCAGCGTTGAAGACCGCTCCGCCTTC | CSVEDRSAF
TRBJ1-1 | NA | TRBV20-1 | NA | TGCAGTGCTAGAGCGTTCGGACGGATGAACACTGAAGCTTTCTTT | CSARAFGRMNTEAFF
TRBJ2-7 | NA | TRBV20-1 | NA | TGCAGTGCTAGGGGAGAGAACTACGAGCAGTACTTC | CSARGENYEQYF
TRBJ1-6 | NA | TRBV7-2 | TRBD1 | TGTGCCAGCAGTGGAGGGACAGGGCCAAATTCACCCCTCCACTTT | CASSGGTGPNSPLHF
TRBJ1-1 | NA | TRBV9 | NA | TGTGCCAGCAGCCCCCGGGGAAGTGCCACTGAAGCTTTCTTT | CASSPRGSATEAFF
TRBJ2-5 | few | TRBV7-9 | TRBD2 | TGTGCCAGCAGTCTCAGCGCGGGACTAGGGGGTAGAAGGACCCAGTACTTC | CASSLSAGLGGRRTQYF
TRBJ1-2 | NA | TRBV7-9 | TRBD1 | TGTGCCAGCAGCTTAGCCGGGACAGGGGAGGAGGCTAACTATGGCTACACCTTC | CASSLAGTGEEANYGYTF
TRBJ2-7 | once | TRBV20-1 | NA | TGCAGTGCTAGAGAGGACCTCCCCAGGGGCTACGAGCAGTACTTC | CSAREDLPRGYEQYF
TRBJ1-2 | once | TRBV25-1 | NA | TGTGCCAGCAGTGCTAGTCTCCTGTCCTCAGGGGGCTACACCTTC | CASSASLLSSGGYTF